One and the same sample provided the 6 T cell receptor beta chains below, sequenced in a study of control samples from healthy donors and cancer patients. Generated by immunoSEQ multiplex PCR, the TCRdb table keeps only in-frame clones and is missing some. The data contain 150,000 or so clones, 80% to 90% of them singletons. What was sequenced was blood. These receptors originate from a young woman in good health.

The chain combines TRBV7-8 with TRBJ1-3; D unclear. The CDR3 is 14 residues long. Germline lookup yields CDR1 SGHVS and CDR2 FQNEAQ. Trimming shortened V by 5 bases and J by 1 base, and 9 bases separated the two germline ends. The CDR3 nucleotides are TGTGCCAGCAGCCAGACGGGGTCTGGAAACACCATATATTTT. The encoded protein is CASSQTGSGNTIYF.

This clone was counted only a few times. The chain carries TRBV7-9 and TRBJ2-3; tentative D call: TRBD2 (7 bases). V was clipped by 5 bases and J by 1 base, with 19 bases between them. CDR1 is SEHNR, CDR2 FQNEAQ, per germline (reference sequence). This CDR3 has 17 residues. The CDR3, as DNA: TGTGCCAGCAGCCCGTTTCGGGGGGCCACGGGCACAGATACGCAGTATTTT. Translation gives CASSPFRGATGTDTQYF.

CDR3 coding DNA: TGTGCCAGCAGTTTTATTGGGATGGGGGCCCTCTATGGCTACACCTTC. Translated, it gives CASSFIGMGALYGYTF. This chain joins TRBV27 and TRBJ1-2, with D possibly matching TRBD1 (6 bases). V lost 3 bases and J 4 bases, leaving 18 bases between the germline ends. There are 16 residues in the CDR3. Germline loops: CDR1 MNHEY, CDR2 SMNVEV (reference sequence).

The chain carries TRBV21-1 and TRBJ2-1; the D call in the table, TRBD2, was not verified against the DNA. TRBV21-1 is a documented pseudogene. The CDR3 runs to 16 residues. The CDR3 protein is CASRRAMGRGNNEQFF. The CDR3 DNA is TGTGCCAGCAGACGAGCGATGGGACGGGGGAACAATGAGCAGTTCTTC.

Only one count was recorded for this clone. V is TRBV6-6 and J is TRBJ2-2, with a tentative D call TRBD1 (6 bases). Trimming stripped 4 bases from V and 1 base from J, with 10 bases between. The CDR3 is 15 residues long. Germline V lookup: CDR1 MNHNY, CDR2 SVGAGI (reference sequence). Written as DNA, the CDR3 is TGTGCCAGCAGTTCCGGGACATGGAACACCGGGGAGCTGTTTTTT. Translated: CASSSGTWNTGELFF.

V is TRBV5-6 and J is TRBJ2-7; maybe TRBD1 (6 bases). The length of the CDR3 is 16 residues. Trimming removed 2 bases from V and 2 bases from J, with 17 bases in between. Germline V CDR1 and CDR2: SGHDT, YYEEEE. The CDR3: CASSLTTPGTPYEQYV. Written as DNA, the CDR3 is TGTGCCAGCAGCTTAACCACCCCTGGGACACCCTACGAGCAGTACGTC.